These 18 T cell receptor beta chains originate from one sample sequenced in a study of PD-L1 blockade in urothelial cancer. Sequencing used immunoSEQ multiplex PCR; TCRdb keeps in-frame clones, though not all of them. The sample holds tens of thousands of clones, approximately 80% seen once. This material consisted of PBMCs, taken around atezolizumab (anti-PD-L1) treatment. The receptor source for this set is a man between 65 and 79 years old with urothelial cancer.

V usage is TRBV19 and J usage is TRBJ2-1; 11 bases are a match to TRBD1. CDR3 length: 15 amino acids. The junction had 6 bases not matched to a gene; V was cut back by 5 bases and J by 6 bases. Germline V gene lookup returns CDR1 LNHDA and CDR2 SQIVND (reference sequence). The CDR3 DNA is TGTGCCAGTAGTGGGGGACAGGGGGTAACCAATGAGCAGTTCTTC. As protein: CASSGGQGVTNEQFF.

CDR3 sequence reads: CASSDGTGPGELFF. The CDR3 DNA sequence: TGTGCCAGCAGTGACGGGACAGGGCCCGGGGAGCTGTTTTTT. This chain joins TRBV6-4 and TRBJ2-2; 9 bases match TRBD1. Losses at the gene ends were 2 bases for V and 6 bases for J; bases not matched to a gene: 1. The germline V gene has CDR1 MRHNA and CDR2 SNTAGT. The CDR3 covers 14 residues.

The V call is TRBV2, the J call TRBJ2-1; 8 bases agree with TRBD2. CDR1 and CDR2 from the germline V gene are SNHLY and FYNNEI. The CDR3 is 16 residues long. Trimming took 4 bases from V and 9 from J; bases not matched to a gene: 14. Here the CDR3 DNA reads TGTGCCAGCAGTGCCCCGCAGGGACTAGGGGAGATTGAGCAGTTCTTC. Protein product: CASSAPQGLGEIEQFF. The whole variable domain, remainder taken from reference TRBV2 and TRBJ2-1, is EPEVTQTPSHQVTQMGQEVILRCVPISNHLYFYWYRQILGQKVEFLVSFYNNEISEKSEIFDDQFSVERPDGSNFTLKIRSTKLEDSAMYFCASSAPQGLGEIEQFFGPGTRLTVL.

The chain couples TRBV2 to TRBJ2-2; D is possibly TRBD1 (5 bases). The CDR3 is 14 residues long. V shed 2 bases and J shed 4 bases, with 8 bases lying between them. The germline gives CDR1 SNHLY, CDR2 FYNNEI. CDR3 loop: CASSERGFTGELFF. The CDR3 nucleotides are TGTGCCAGCAGTGAAAGGGGCTTCACCGGGGAGCTGTTTTTT.

The chain joins TRBV11-3 to TRBJ2-1; possible D gene TRBD2, 6 bases. The CDR3 is 13 amino acids. Trimming took off 5 bases at V and 8 bases at J, with 13 bases between the two ends. Germline values: CDR1 SGHNT, CDR2 YENEEA. CDR3 coding DNA: TGTGCCAGCAGCCTGGCGGGGAGCGATGAGCAGTTCTTC. Translated, it gives CASSLAGSDEQFF.

In its sample, this clone was seen a few times. The chain carries TRBV11-3 and TRBJ1-1; D is uncertain. CDR1 and CDR2 from the germline V gene are SGHNT and YENEEA. The CDR3 contains 14 residues. Trimming pared 1 base from V and 1 base from J, leaving 7 bases between. CDR3: CASSLVMSNTEAFF. CDR3 nucleotide sequence: TGTGCCAGCAGCTTAGTCATGTCGAACACTGAAGCTTTCTTT.

The chain has TRBV15 and TRBJ1-5; D not certain. This CDR3 spans 14 amino acids. V gave up 3 bases and J gave up 2 bases, with 8 bases separating them. The germline gives CDR1 LNHNV, CDR2 YYDKDF (reference sequence). The CDR3 DNA is TGTGCCACCAGCAGTTACTCTCGCAATCAGCCCCAGCATTTT. Translated: CATSSYSRNQPQHF.

The chain is built from TRBV29-1 and TRBJ1-1; D is undetermined. Germline CDR1 SQVTM, CDR2 ANQGSEA. The CDR3 is made up of 12 amino acids. V shed 4 bases and J shed 1 base, with 7 bases lying between them. CDR3 sequence reads: CSVVNRNTEAFF. Written as DNA, the CDR3 is TGCAGCGTTGTTAACAGGAACACTGAAGCTTTCTTT.

This chain uses TRBV27 with TRBJ1-1, with a possible D match to TRBD1 (6 bases). Germline V lookup: CDR1 MNHEY, CDR2 SMNVEV (reference sequence). The CDR3 consists of 15 residues. V shed 4 bases and J shed 1 base, with 13 bases lying between them. CDR3 sequence reads: CASSSYRDTNTEAFF. In DNA, the CDR3 is TGTGCCAGCAGTTCCTACCGGGACACGAACACTGAAGCTTTCTTT.

The chain couples TRBV29-1 to TRBJ2-1, with D possibly matching TRBD1 (9 bases). The germline V gene has CDR1 SQVTM and CDR2 ANQGSEA. With 7 bases removed from V and 3 bases from J, the gap between germline ends came to 16 bases. The CDR3 has 14 residues. The CDR3 sequence: CSAGRDRDYNEQFF. The CDR3 DNA reads as TGCAGCGCCGGGAGGGACAGGGACTACAATGAGCAGTTCTTC.

This rearrangement joins TRBV19 to TRBJ1-1; TRBD1 might be the D (5 bases). The V and J ends lost 7 bases and 3 bases respectively, with 18 bases between them. This CDR3 has 15 amino acids. From germline, CDR1 is LNHDA and CDR2 SQIVND (reference sequence). This CDR3 reads CASTPRGGWDTEAFF. CDR3 DNA: TGTGCCAGTACCCCCCGGGGGGGGTGGGACACTGAAGCTTTCTTT.

The gene calls are TRBV7-8 and TRBJ2-3; D might be TRBD1 (7 bases). V lost 0 bases and J lost 4, with 14 bases in between. Germline V gene data show CDR1 as SGHVS and CDR2 as FQNEAQ. The CDR3 is made up of 16 amino acids. The CDR3 is CASSLAGGGTADTQYF. Written as DNA, the CDR3 is TGTGCCAGCAGCTTAGCTGGAGGGGGCACGGCAGATACGCAGTATTTT.

The chain links TRBV29-1 to TRBJ2-1; 10 bases map to TRBD2. Trimming cost V 5 bases and J 14 bases; bases outside gene matches: 6. The CDR3 is made up of 11 amino acids. Germline V gene lookup returns CDR1 SQVTM and CDR2 ANQGSEA. CDR3 sequence (DNA): TGCAGCGTTAGTGAGCGGGAGGGGGAGTTCTTC. It yields the protein CSVSEREGEFF.

This clone was seen just once. CDR3 DNA: TGTGCCAGCAGCTCGGGAGGGGGGACCGGGGAGCTGTTTTTT. Translation: CASSSGGGTGELFF. This rearrangement joins TRBV5-6 to TRBJ2-2, with 8 positions matching TRBD2. This CDR3 region has 14 residues. J lost 5 bases, V lost 3 bases, and 3 bases had no gene match. CDR1 is SGHDT, CDR2 YYEEEE, per germline. Combining the CDR3 with reference TRBV5-6 and TRBJ2-2 gives the whole variable domain DAGVTQSPTHLIKTRGQQVTLRCSPKSGHDTVSWYQQALGQGPQFIFQYYEEEERQRGNFPDRFSGHQFPNYSSELNVNALLLGDSALYLCASSSGGGTGELFFGEGSRLTVL.

This chain links TRBV5-1 with TRBJ1-1, with a tentative D call TRBD1 (5 bases). CDR1 SGHRS and CDR2 YFSETQ come from the germline V gene. Deletions cut 4 bases from V and 4 bases from J, with 17 bases between. The CDR3 has 15 amino acids. CDR3 nucleotide sequence: TGCGCCAGCAGCCCCTCCTCGGCCCAGGGCACTGAAGCTTTCTTT. Its translation is CASSPSSAQGTEAFF.

The CDR3 DNA reads TGTGCCAGCAGCCAAGGGCACGGACAAGCGAGGACTGAAGCTTTCTTT. Translation: CASSQGHGQARTEAFF. The genes are TRBV4-2 and TRBJ1-1, with a possible D match to TRBD1 (5 bases). The CDR3 is 16 amino acids. Germline V CDR1 and CDR2: LGHNA, YNFKEQ. V was shortened by 1 base and J by 5 bases, with 17 bases between the two germline ends.

The chain has TRBV27 and TRBJ1-2; D is unresolved. The length of the CDR3 is 13 residues. V lost 3 bases, J lost 4 bases, and 9 bases lay in between. Germline lookup yields CDR1 MNHEY and CDR2 SMNVEV (reference sequence). The CDR3 spells CASSLEAGYGYTF. The CDR3 nucleotides read TGTGCCAGCAGTTTGGAGGCGGGCTATGGCTACACCTTC.

The chain joins TRBV10-2 to TRBJ1-1; TRBD1 aligns across 9 bases. CDR3 length: 15 residues. The V segment lost 3 bases and the J segment 5 bases; nucleotides outside the gene matches: 7. Germline V gene sequence: CDR1 WSHSY, CDR2 SAAADI. The CDR3 is CASSERGQGGTEAFF. Here the CDR3 DNA reads TGCGCCAGCAGTGAAAGGGGACAGGGAGGGACTGAAGCTTTCTTT.